Listed below are T cell receptor beta chains from one sample, sequenced in a study of blood T cell repertoires in COVID-19. The data were produced by immunoSEQ multiplex PCR, yet TCRdb's version contains in-frame clones alone and is incomplete. This sample carries 200,000 to 250,000 clones, 75% to 85% of them seen once, and the ten largest clones take around 7.2%. Sequencing was done on a sample of peripheral blood. Every receptor here comes from a woman between 50 and 59 years old with acute or convalescent COVID-19. CDR3s include the opening cysteine and the closing phenylalanine or tryptophan. The D gene is left open where the match is weak. Size tells how often a clone was seen (once, few, many) or the class of an expanded clone, and some rows leave it out.

D gene: TRBD1; V gene: TRBV19; J gene: TRBJ1-5; clone size: .; CDR3 DNA: TGTGCCAGTAGTATACAGACAGGGGTTAGCAATCAGCCCCAGCATTTT; CDR3 protein: CASSIQTGVSNQPQHF
D gene: TRBD2; V gene: TRBV5-1; J gene: TRBJ2-1; clone size: .; CDR3 DNA: TGCGCCAGCAGCGTGGGCGGGAGTGGGTCCTACAATGAGCAGTTCTTC; CDR3 protein: CASSVGGSGSYNEQFF
D gene: .; V gene: TRBV5-1; J gene: TRBJ2-1; clone size: few; CDR3 DNA: TGCGCCAGCAGCTCCCAGGGTTACAATGAGCAGTTCTTC; CDR3 protein: CASSSQGYNEQFF
D gene: .; V gene: TRBV19; J gene: TRBJ1-6; clone size: .; CDR3 DNA: TGTGCCAGTAGTCCGAGACGGGATAATTCACCCCTCCACTTT; CDR3 protein: CASSPRRDNSPLHF
D gene: TRBD1; V gene: TRBV29-1; J gene: TRBJ1-3; clone size: few; CDR3 DNA: TGCAGCGTTGCTCCGGGACAGGTCGGAAACACCATATATTTT; CDR3 protein: CSVAPGQVGNTIYF
D gene: TRBD1; V gene: TRBV19; J gene: TRBJ1-1; clone size: .; CDR3 DNA: TGTGCCAGTAGTTACAGGGGGCGAGAATCTGAAGCTTTCTTT; CDR3 protein: CASSYRGRESEAFF
D gene: .; V gene: TRBV7-2; J gene: TRBJ1-6; clone size: .; CDR3 DNA: TGTTCCAGCAGCTTATCTACGTCTCAGCCGGGTTCACCCCTCCACTTT; CDR3 protein: CSSSLSTSQPGSPLHF
D gene: TRBD2; V gene: TRBV11-3; J gene: TRBJ2-1; clone size: .; CDR3 DNA: TGTGCCAGCAGCTTAGACTGGACTAGTGCCAATGAGCAGTTCTTC; CDR3 protein: CASSLDWTSANEQFF
D gene: TRBD2; V gene: TRBV18; J gene: TRBJ2-1; clone size: .; CDR3 DNA: TGTGCCAGCTCGCCCATCAGACTAGCGGGAGGGTCGAATGAGCAGTTCTTC; CDR3 protein: CASSPIRLAGGSNEQFF
D gene: .; V gene: TRBV5-1; J gene: TRBJ2-1; clone size: .; CDR3 DNA: TGCGCCAGCAGCTTGGTCTTCGGTGAGCAGTTCTTC; CDR3 protein: CASSLVFGEQFF
D gene: TRBD2; V gene: TRBV6-2/TRBV6-3; J gene: TRBJ2-3; clone size: .; CDR3 DNA: TGTGCCAGCAGTTACCTGGTCACCGCGGGGGAAGATACGCAGTATTTT; CDR3 protein: CASSYLVTAGEDTQYF
D gene: TRBD2; V gene: TRBV3-1/TRBV3-2; J gene: TRBJ2-5; clone size: .; CDR3 DNA: TGTGCCAGCAGTCCGGGACTAGCGGGAGCGGAGACCCAGTACTTC; CDR3 protein: CASSPGLAGAETQYF
D gene: TRBD1; V gene: TRBV19; J gene: TRBJ1-1; clone size: few; CDR3 DNA: TGTGCCAGTAGGGACAGGGTACGCATGAACACTGAAGCTTTCTTT; CDR3 protein: CASRDRVRMNTEAFF
D gene: .; V gene: TRBV7-9; J gene: TRBJ2-2; clone size: .; CDR3 DNA: TGTGCCAGCAGCTTAGGACAGTTGTCCGGGGAGCTGTTTTTT; CDR3 protein: CASSLGQLSGELFF
D gene: .; V gene: TRBV30; J gene: TRBJ2-2; clone size: .; CDR3 DNA: TGTGCCTGGGTGGGACTGGGGACCGGGGAGCTGTTTTTT; CDR3 protein: CAWVGLGTGELFF
D gene: .; V gene: TRBV7-2; J gene: TRBJ1-2; clone size: few; CDR3 DNA: TGTGCCAGCAGCTTAAATGGGGGGAATAACTATGGCTACACCTTC; CDR3 protein: CASSLNGGNNYGYTF
D gene: TRBD1; V gene: TRBV5-4; J gene: TRBJ1-3; clone size: .; CDR3 DNA: TGTGCCAGCAGCCTTGACAGGGTTGGAAACACCATATATTTT; CDR3 protein: CASSLDRVGNTIYF
D gene: .; V gene: TRBV9; J gene: TRBJ2-3; clone size: .; CDR3 DNA: TGTGCCAGCAGCGCAGGACCGGGACTGCGCACAGATACGCAGTATTTT; CDR3 protein: CASSAGPGLRTDTQYF
D gene: TRBD1; V gene: TRBV19; J gene: TRBJ2-1; clone size: .; CDR3 DNA: TGTGCCACCAGGGACAGGGGCAGCTACAATGAGCAGTTCTTC; CDR3 protein: CATRDRGSYNEQFF
D gene: .; V gene: TRBV28; J gene: TRBJ2-1; clone size: once; CDR3 DNA: TGTGCCAGCAGTTTATTGCAGGGGAGCTCCTACAATGAGCAGTTCTTC; CDR3 protein: CASSLLQGSSYNEQFF
D gene: .; V gene: TRBV7-2; J gene: TRBJ2-3; clone size: .; CDR3 DNA: TGTGCCAGCAGCCCCTCCGGAGCGGAACCCAGCACAGATACGCAGTATTTT; CDR3 protein: CASSPSGAEPSTDTQYF
D gene: TRBD1; V gene: TRBV12-3/TRBV12-4; J gene: TRBJ2-7; clone size: .; CDR3 DNA: TGTGCCAGCAGTCGGGACAGTCCCTACGAGCAGTACTTC; CDR3 protein: CASSRDSPYEQYF
D gene: TRBD2; V gene: TRBV7-2; J gene: TRBJ2-4; clone size: .; CDR3 DNA: TGTGCCAGCAGCCCTACCCCGGGGGGGCCGGACATTCAGTACTTC; CDR3 protein: CASSPTPGGPDIQYF
D gene: TRBD2; V gene: TRBV2; J gene: TRBJ2-7; clone size: .; CDR3 DNA: TGTGCCAGCAGAGGACTAGCGGGAGCCTACGAGCAGTACTTC; CDR3 protein: CASRGLAGAYEQYF
D gene: TRBD1; V gene: TRBV7-9; J gene: TRBJ2-3; clone size: .; CDR3 DNA: TGTGCCAGCAGCTTAGGTGTCCGGGACAGGGAAGATACGCAGTATTTT; CDR3 protein: CASSLGVRDREDTQYF
D gene: .; V gene: TRBV4-2; J gene: TRBJ2-3; clone size: .; CDR3 DNA: TGTGCCAGCAGCCAAGCGGGGAGTGACGCAGATACGCAGTATTTT; CDR3 protein: CASSQAGSDADTQYF
D gene: .; V gene: TRBV7-9; J gene: TRBJ2-1; clone size: .; CDR3 DNA: TGTGCCAGCAGCCCGGTCCTGGATGAGCAGTTCTTC; CDR3 protein: CASSPVLDEQFF
D gene: TRBD1; V gene: TRBV10-2; J gene: TRBJ1-1; clone size: .; CDR3 DNA: TGCGCCAGCATGAACACAGGGGTGTTGACTGAAGCTTTCTTT; CDR3 protein: CASMNTGVLTEAFF
D gene: .; V gene: TRBV5-8; J gene: TRBJ1-1; clone size: medium-sized; CDR3 DNA: TGTGCCAGCAGCTTAATTCGGGGTCCCACTGAAGCTTTCTTT; CDR3 protein: CASSLIRGPTEAFF
D gene: TRBD1; V gene: TRBV12-3/TRBV12-4; J gene: TRBJ1-3; clone size: .; CDR3 DNA: TGTGCCAGCAGTCCGGGACAGGGGTTCACCATATATTTT; CDR3 protein: CASSPGQGFTIYF
D gene: .; V gene: TRBV6-5; J gene: TRBJ1-2; clone size: .; CDR3 DNA: TGTGCCAGCAGCCAAACGGGGGGCGCAGGCTACACCTTC; CDR3 protein: CASSQTGGAGYTF
D gene: .; V gene: TRBV30; J gene: TRBJ1-2; clone size: .; CDR3 DNA: TGTGCCTGGAGTACTGCAGAACTACTATCCTCGATTAACTATGGCTACACCTTC; CDR3 protein: CAWSTAELLSSINYGYTF
D gene: .; V gene: TRBV15; J gene: TRBJ1-2; clone size: .; CDR3 DNA: TGTGCCACCAGCAGCAGATCTAACTATGGCTACACCTTC; CDR3 protein: CATSSRSNYGYTF
D gene: TRBD1; V gene: TRBV5-1; J gene: TRBJ1-4; clone size: .; CDR3 DNA: TGCGCCAGCAGCGCGACAGGGGGTGTTGAAAAACTGTTTTTT; CDR3 protein: CASSATGGVEKLFF
D gene: TRBD1; V gene: TRBV6-5; J gene: TRBJ2-1; clone size: .; CDR3 DNA: TGTGCCAGCAGCCGCCTCGGGACAGGGTACAATGAGCAGTTCTTC; CDR3 protein: CASSRLGTGYNEQFF
D gene: .; V gene: TRBV20-1; J gene: TRBJ1-2; clone size: .; CDR3 DNA: TGCAGTGCTAGTAGGACAGAGCACTATGGCTACACCTTC; CDR3 protein: CSASRTEHYGYTF
D gene: TRBD1; V gene: TRBV7-9; J gene: TRBJ1-3; clone size: .; CDR3 DNA: TGTGCCAGCAGCTTGGCGACAGGGGTGTTCCTCTCTGGAAACACCATATATTTT; CDR3 protein: CASSLATGVFLSGNTIYF
D gene: .; V gene: TRBV6-5; J gene: TRBJ2-1; clone size: .; CDR3 DNA: TGTGCCAGCAGTAACCCGGGAGTAGGTGAGCAGTTCTTC; CDR3 protein: CASSNPGVGEQFF
D gene: TRBD1; V gene: TRBV11-2; J gene: TRBJ2-2; clone size: .; CDR3 DNA: TGTGCCAGCAGCCCCAGGACAGGACCCGCCGGGGAGCTGTTTTTT; CDR3 protein: CASSPRTGPAGELFF
D gene: .; V gene: TRBV7-9; J gene: TRBJ1-5; clone size: .; CDR3 DNA: TGTGCCAGCAGCCCAGAAAACCATCAGCCCCAGCATTTT; CDR3 protein: CASSPENHQPQHF
D gene: .; V gene: TRBV6-5; J gene: TRBJ2-7; clone size: .; CDR3 DNA: TGTGCCAGCAGCTATATCGAAAGCTCCTACGAGCAGTACTTC; CDR3 protein: CASSYIESSYEQYF
D gene: .; V gene: TRBV5-1; J gene: TRBJ1-2; clone size: .; CDR3 DNA: TGCGCCAGCAGCTTGGAACCAGCTAACTATGGCTACACCTTC; CDR3 protein: CASSLEPANYGYTF
D gene: .; V gene: TRBV5-1; J gene: TRBJ2-6; clone size: .; CDR3 DNA: TGCGCCAGCAGCGGGCTACAGGGTTCTGGGGCCAACGTCCTGACTTTC; CDR3 protein: CASSGLQGSGANVLTF
D gene: .; V gene: TRBV5-4; J gene: TRBJ2-1; clone size: .; CDR3 DNA: TGTGCCAGCAGCTTGCCGGACAATGAGCAGTTCTTC; CDR3 protein: CASSLPDNEQFF
D gene: TRBD1; V gene: TRBV4-2; J gene: TRBJ2-7; clone size: once; CDR3 DNA: TGTGCCAGCAGCCAAGATCAAGGACAGGGAACCTACGAGCAGTACTTC; CDR3 protein: CASSQDQGQGTYEQYF